These 22 T cell receptor beta chains were sequenced from one sample in a study of OX40 agonist ivuxolimab in advanced cancers. TCRdb keeps only in-frame clones here, not all; method: immunoSEQ multiplex PCR. The sample lists 50,000 to 75,000 clones, roughly 85% occurring once. This specimen was CD4+ or CD8+ T cells sorted from blood, taken in a trial of the OX40 agonist ivuxolimab. These receptors all come from an adult with an advanced solid tumor such as melanoma, head and neck, liver or kidney cancer.

This clone has just one count. This chain connects TRBV19 to TRBJ1-1; no clear D gene. The CDR3 is made up of 13 amino acids. Trimming took 1 base from V and 1 from J, leaving 4 bases between them. Germline V gene data show CDR1 as LNHDA and CDR2 as SQIVND (reference sequence). The CDR3 reads CASSIGQNTEAFF. The CDR3 nucleotides read TGTGCCAGTAGTATAGGACAGAACACTGAAGCTTTCTTT.

The chain couples TRBV27 to TRBJ1-2; D might be TRBD1 (5 bases). The CDR3 runs 14 residues. Trimming removed 5 bases at V and 8 bases at J, with 18 bases between. Germline V gene data show CDR1 as MNHEY and CDR2 as SMNVEV (reference sequence). The DNA of the CDR3 is TGTGCCAGCAGTCCCCTACGAGGGGATATAGGCTACACCTTC. This gives the protein CASSPLRGDIGYTF.

The V call is TRBV5-1, the J call TRBJ1-3; D is unresolved. CDR1 and CDR2 from the germline V gene are SGHRS and YFSETQ. Trimming stripped 0 bases from V and 3 bases from J, with 10 bases between. This CDR3 is 15 amino acids long. CDR3 DNA: TGCGCCAGCAGCTTGGCGGGTTCAGGTGGAAACACCATATATTTT. Its translation: CASSLAGSGGNTIYF.

The genes are TRBV6-5 and TRBJ2-5; TRBD2 might be the D (5 bases). Trimming removed 7 bases at V and 0 bases at J, with 15 bases between. This CDR3 contains 15 residues. Germline-derived CDR1 and CDR2 are MNHEY and SVGAGI. The CDR3 sequence: CASTSPDSHQETQYF. CDR3 DNA sequence: TGTGCCAGCACCTCCCCGGACTCCCACCAAGAGACCCAGTACTTC.

The J gene is TRBJ2-7, the V gene TRBV7-3, with D perhaps matching TRBD1 or TRBD2 (6 bases each). V was pared by 1 base and J by 0 bases, with 10 bases between. Looked up from germline, CDR1 is SGHTA and CDR2 is FQGTGA. The CDR3 totals 15 residues. The CDR3 protein is CASSLRGGSSYEQYF. The CDR3 DNA sequence: TGTGCCAGCAGCTTAAGAGGGGGGTCCTCCTACGAGCAGTACTTC.

The chain joins TRBV9 to TRBJ1-4; 7 positions agree with TRBD1. With V trimmed by 3 bases and J by 2 bases, 7 bases remained unmatched. Germline V CDR1 and CDR2: SGDLS, YYNGEE. The CDR3 is 16 residues long. CDR3 residues: CASSADRDDTNEKLFF. The CDR3 DNA is TGTGCCAGCAGCGCCGACAGGGACGATACTAATGAAAAACTGTTTTTT. Looking up the rest from reference TRBV9 and TRBJ1-4 gives the full variable domain: DSGVTQTPKHLITATGQRVTLRCSPRSGDLSVYWYQQSLDQGLQFLIQYYNGEERAKGNILERFSAQQFPDLHSELNLSSLELGDSALYFCASSADRDDTNEKLFFGSGTQLSVL.

The rearrangement uses TRBV5-6 and TRBJ1-1, with D tentatively TRBD1 (6 bases). CDR3 length equals 15 residues. The germline gives CDR1 SGHDT, CDR2 YYEEEE. Between the trimmed V and J ends, which lost 0 bases and 4 bases, there was a span of 13 bases. In DNA, the CDR3 is TGTGCCAGCAGCTTGGTCGGGGGCGAGGGCACTGAAGCTTTCTTT. Protein sequence: CASSLVGGEGTEAFF.

The chain recombines TRBV19 with TRBJ2-7; D call uncertain. There are 13 residues in the CDR3. The germline gives CDR1 LNHDA, CDR2 SQIVND (reference sequence). The V end was cut by 1 base, the J end by 2 bases, with 6 bases between. CDR3 bases: TGTGCCAGTAGTATAGCGGATCCCTACGAGCAGTACTTC. Translating it yields CASSIADPYEQYF.

This clone has only a few counts. The chain joins TRBV30 to TRBJ1-5, with D hard to call. The ends were cut back, 0 bases at V and 0 bases at J, with 6 bases in the middle. Germline-derived CDR1 and CDR2 are GTSNPN and SVGIG (reference sequence). The CDR3 has 14 amino acids. This chain's CDR3 is CAWSVRGSNQPQHF. Here the CDR3 DNA reads TGTGCCTGGAGTGTACGGGGTAGCAATCAGCCCCAGCATTTT.

The V gene is TRBV27, the J gene TRBJ2-6; the D call may be TRBD1 or TRBD2 (5 bases each). V lost 6 bases and J 2 bases, leaving 8 bases between the germline ends. Germline CDR1 and CDR2: MNHEY and SMNVEV (reference sequence). This CDR3 is built from 14 residues. CDR3 in amino acids: CASRGTPGANVLTF. The CDR3 DNA reads TGTGCCAGCAGGGGGACCCCTGGGGCCAACGTCCTGACTTTC.

The chain joins TRBV5-5 to TRBJ1-4; perhaps TRBD1 as D (5 bases). Germline loops: CDR1 SGHKS, CDR2 YYEKEE (reference sequence). This CDR3 contains 15 residues. Trimming removed 4 bases at V and 0 bases at J, with 10 bases between. The CDR3 DNA reads as TGTGCCAGCAGCCGGGGGTCGGCAACTAATGAAAAACTGTTTTTT. Residues: CASSRGSATNEKLFF.

The CDR3 region has the DNA TGTGCCAGCAGCTTAGACGTTCCGGGCGGGGGGAACATTCAGTACTTC. Encoded protein: CASSLDVPGGGNIQYF. J is TRBJ2-4 and V is TRBV7-6; the match to TRBD2 covers 8 bases. Germline V CDR1 and CDR2: SGHVS, FNYEAQ. V lost 1 base, J lost 7 bases, and 9 bases stayed unmatched. This CDR3 has 16 amino acids.

The chain employs TRBV19 and TRBJ1-4; no definite D call. CDR3 size: 14 residues. Germline CDR1 and CDR2: LNHDA and SQIVND (reference sequence). The V gene lost 8 bases and the J gene lost 0 bases, with 10 bases spanning the gap. CDR3 residues: CASSDGATNEKLFF. CDR3 coding DNA: TGTGCCAGTTCTGACGGAGCAACTAATGAAAAACTGTTTTTT.

This rearrangement joins TRBV5-1 to TRBJ2-2, with TRBD1 identical over 7 bases. The V and J ends lost 7 bases and 4 bases, in that order; junction bases with no gene match: 7. Germline V gene data show CDR1 as SGHRS and CDR2 as YFSETQ. This CDR3 has 14 residues. The CDR3 DNA reads TGCGCCAGCCAGGGGGTTCGAGCCACCGGGGAGCTGTTTTTT. Encoded protein: CASQGVRATGELFF.

The chain is built from TRBV11-2 and TRBJ2-2, with TRBD2 identical over 13 bases. The V segment lost 5 bases and the J segment 2 bases; nucleotides outside the gene matches: 5. Germline CDR1 and CDR2: SGHAT and FQNNGV. The CDR3 extends over 17 amino acids. DNA of the CDR3: TGTGCCAGCAGCCCCAGACTAGCGGGGGGTAACACCGGGGAGCTGTTTTTT. As protein: CASSPRLAGGNTGELFF.

The genes are TRBV7-2 and TRBJ1-2; TRBD1 aligns across 10 bases. The CDR3 is made up of 14 amino acids. J was trimmed by 7 bases and V by 1 base; bases with no gene match: 3. Looked up from germline, CDR1 is SGHTA and CDR2 is FQGNSA. CDR3 sequence: CASSLGDRGSGYTF. The CDR3 bases are TGTGCCAGCAGCTTAGGGGACAGGGGAAGTGGCTACACCTTC.

This clone was seen only once. The chain carries TRBV29-1 and TRBJ2-4, with 9 bases matching TRBD1. CDR3 length: 14 amino acids. Germline trimming cut 8 bases from V and 8 bases from J; bases unmatched to any gene: 13. CDR1 is SQVTM, CDR2 ANQGSEA, per germline. CDR3 sequence: CSPERGGQGDIQYF. The DNA of the CDR3 is TGCAGCCCCGAGAGGGGGGGACAGGGTGACATTCAGTACTTC.

V and J are TRBV5-1 and TRBJ2-5; D is possibly TRBD1 (6 bases). Trimming cost V 5 bases and J 2 bases, with 19 bases left between them. Germline CDR1 is SGHRS and CDR2 is YFSETQ. The CDR3 sequence is 16 residues long. The CDR3 DNA is TGCGCCAGCAGTTCCCGACAGGAGGTGGGGCAAGAGACCCAGTACTTC. This codes for CASSSRQEVGQETQYF.

The chain links TRBV7-9 to TRBJ1-6, with 9 bases identical to TRBD1. CDR3 length: 15 residues. CDR1 and CDR2 from the germline V gene are SEHNR and FQNEAQ (reference sequence). Losses at the gene ends were 5 bases for V and 7 bases for J; bases not matched to a gene: 6. This CDR3 is CASSKETGGNSPLHF. Here the CDR3 DNA reads TGTGCCAGCAGCAAGGAGACAGGGGGGAATTCACCCCTCCACTTT.

In this sample, this clone turned up a few times. The chain has TRBV4-3 and TRBJ1-6, with D hard to call. V gave up 0 bases and J gave up 7 bases, with 10 bases separating them. The CDR3 runs 15 residues. The germline gives CDR1 LGHNA, CDR2 YSLEER. The CDR3 loop reads CASSQDANGNSPLHF. The CDR3 nucleotides read TGCGCCAGCAGCCAAGATGCGAACGGCAATTCACCCCTCCACTTT.

This clone was counted once. The chain combines TRBV27 with TRBJ2-3; 8 bases line up with TRBD1. The CDR3 sequence is 15 residues long. Looked up from germline, CDR1 is MNHEY and CDR2 is SMNVEV (reference sequence). V dropped 6 bases and J dropped 2; count of bases not matched to a gene: 7. The DNA of the CDR3 is TGTGCCAGCAGACCTGGGACAGGAGTCACAGATACGCAGTATTTT. The encoded protein is CASRPGTGVTDTQYF.

The rearrangement links TRBV4-3 to TRBJ1-3; D remains ambiguous. Germline loops: CDR1 LGHNA, CDR2 YSLEER. The CDR3 covers 11 residues. V lost 6 bases, J lost 9 bases, and 9 bases lay in between. The CDR3: CASRFDSTIYF. CDR3 coding DNA: TGCGCCAGCAGATTTGATAGCACCATATATTTT.